Listed here are 3 T cell receptor beta chains from one sample, sequenced in a study of blood T cell repertoires in COVID-19. Assay: immunoSEQ multiplex PCR; the TCRdb copy retains only in-frame clones and omits some. This sample carries about 250,000 clones, around 90% of them seen once, and the ten largest clones take around 2.9%. The sequencing sample was made of PBMCs or T cells enriched from blood (not recorded which). These receptors were obtained from a woman in her fifties or sixties who had recovered from COVID-19.

This chain's CDR3 is CATSRASGKNTQYF. In DNA form, the CDR3 reads TGTGCCACCAGTCGGGCTAGCGGGAAGAATACGCAGTATTTT. This sequence joins TRBV24-1 and TRBJ2-3; 9 bases are a match to TRBD2. This CDR3 region has 14 residues. Germline assignment: CDR1 KGHDR and CDR2 SFDVKD. V lost 6 bases, J lost 7 bases, and 7 bases stayed unmatched.

The chain has TRBV28 and TRBJ2-2; TRBD2 aligns across 9 bases. CDR1 and CDR2 (germline): MDHEN, SYDVKM. The ends lost 11 bases at V and 6 bases at J; junction bases unmatched: 13. This CDR3 region has 15 residues. CDR3 sequence (DNA): TGTGCCTCTCAGCCCCAGCGGGAGGTGGCCGGGGAGCTGTTTTTT. It is translated as CASQPQREVAGELFF.

The J gene is TRBJ1-3, the V gene TRBV6-2 or TRBV6-3, with 7 positions matching TRBD1. Per germline, CDR1 MNHEY and CDR2 SVGEGT. V lost 6 bases to trimming and J lost 0 bases; unmatched junction nucleotides: 5. The CDR3 totals 15 residues. In DNA form, the CDR3 reads TGTGCCAGCAGCCATGACAGGGACTCTGGAAACACCATATATTTT. Its protein product is CASSHDRDSGNTIYF.